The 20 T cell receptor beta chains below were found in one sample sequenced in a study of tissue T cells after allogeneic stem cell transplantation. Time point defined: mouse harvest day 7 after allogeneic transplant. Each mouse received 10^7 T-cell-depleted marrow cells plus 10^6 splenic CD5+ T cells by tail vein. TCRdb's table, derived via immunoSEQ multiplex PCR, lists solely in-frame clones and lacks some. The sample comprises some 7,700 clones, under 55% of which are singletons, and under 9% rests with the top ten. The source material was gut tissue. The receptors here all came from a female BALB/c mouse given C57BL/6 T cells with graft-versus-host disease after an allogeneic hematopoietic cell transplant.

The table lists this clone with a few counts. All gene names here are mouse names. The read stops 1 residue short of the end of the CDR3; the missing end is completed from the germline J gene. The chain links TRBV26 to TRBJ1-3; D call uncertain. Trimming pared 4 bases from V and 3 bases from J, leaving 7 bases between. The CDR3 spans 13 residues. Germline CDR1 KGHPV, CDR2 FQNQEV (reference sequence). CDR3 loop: CASSRRDGNTLYF. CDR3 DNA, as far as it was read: TGTGCCAGCAGTCGACGGGATGGAAATACGCTCTAT.

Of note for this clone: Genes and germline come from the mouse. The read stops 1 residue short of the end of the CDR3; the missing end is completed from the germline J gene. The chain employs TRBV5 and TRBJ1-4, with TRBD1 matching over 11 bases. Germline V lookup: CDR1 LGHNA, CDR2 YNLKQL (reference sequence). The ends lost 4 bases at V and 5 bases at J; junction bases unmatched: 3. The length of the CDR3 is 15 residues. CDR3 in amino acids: CASSPRDRGNERLFF. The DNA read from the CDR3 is TGTGCCAGCAGCCCCCGGGACAGGGGGAACGAAAGATTATTT.

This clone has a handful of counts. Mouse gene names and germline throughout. CDR3 DNA (partial): TGTGCCAGCAGCCAAGATCGACAGGAGTCCTATGAACAGTAC. This translates into CASSQDRQESYEQY. The full CDR3 protein is CASSQDRQESYEQYF. V usage is TRBV2 and J usage is TRBJ2-7, with D possibly TRBD1 on 6 matching bases. The read is 1 residue too short to cover the CDR3 end, so that end is filled in from the germline J gene. The CDR3 is 15 residues long. V was clipped by 0 bases and J by 1 base, with 10 bases between them. CDR1 and CDR2 (germline): LGHNA, YSYQKL.

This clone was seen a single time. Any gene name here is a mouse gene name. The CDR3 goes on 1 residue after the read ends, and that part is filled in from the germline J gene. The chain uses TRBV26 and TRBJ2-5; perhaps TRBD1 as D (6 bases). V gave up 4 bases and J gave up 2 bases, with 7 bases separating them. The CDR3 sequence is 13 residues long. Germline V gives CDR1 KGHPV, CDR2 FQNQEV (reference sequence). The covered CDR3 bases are TGTGCCAGCAGTCCGACAGGCCAAGACACCCAGTAC. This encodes CASSPTGQDTQY. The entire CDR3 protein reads CASSPTGQDTQYF.

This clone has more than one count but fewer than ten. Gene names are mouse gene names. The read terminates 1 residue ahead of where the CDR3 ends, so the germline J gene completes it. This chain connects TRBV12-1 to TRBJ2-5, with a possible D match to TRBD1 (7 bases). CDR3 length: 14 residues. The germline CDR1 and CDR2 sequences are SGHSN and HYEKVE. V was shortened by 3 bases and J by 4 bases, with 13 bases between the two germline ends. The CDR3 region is CASSSGRGEDTQYF. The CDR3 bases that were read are TGTGCCAGCTCTTCCGGCAGGGGGGAAGACACCCAGTAC.

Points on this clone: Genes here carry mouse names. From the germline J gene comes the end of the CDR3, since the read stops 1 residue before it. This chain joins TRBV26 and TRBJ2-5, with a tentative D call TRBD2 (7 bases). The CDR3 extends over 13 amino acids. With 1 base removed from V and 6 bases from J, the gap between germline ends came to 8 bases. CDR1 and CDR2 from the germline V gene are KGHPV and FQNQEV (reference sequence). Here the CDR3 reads CASSLWGADTQYF. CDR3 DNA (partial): TGTGCCAGCAGTCTGTGGGGGGCGGACACCCAGTAC.

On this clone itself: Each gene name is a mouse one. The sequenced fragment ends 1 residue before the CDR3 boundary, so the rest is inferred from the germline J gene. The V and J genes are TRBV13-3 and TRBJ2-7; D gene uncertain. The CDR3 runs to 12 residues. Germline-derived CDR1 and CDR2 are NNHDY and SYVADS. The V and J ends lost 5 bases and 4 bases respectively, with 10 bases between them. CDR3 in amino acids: CASSSGKYEQYF. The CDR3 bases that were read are TGTGCCAGCAGCTCCGGGAAATATGAACAGTAC.

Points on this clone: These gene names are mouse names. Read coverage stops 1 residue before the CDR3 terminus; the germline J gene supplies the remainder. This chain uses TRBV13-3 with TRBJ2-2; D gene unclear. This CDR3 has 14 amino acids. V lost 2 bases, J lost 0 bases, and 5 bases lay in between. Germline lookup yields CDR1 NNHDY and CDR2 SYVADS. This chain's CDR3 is CASSEYSNTGQLYF. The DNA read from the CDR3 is TGTGCCAGCAGTGAATACTCAAACACCGGGCAGCTCTAC.

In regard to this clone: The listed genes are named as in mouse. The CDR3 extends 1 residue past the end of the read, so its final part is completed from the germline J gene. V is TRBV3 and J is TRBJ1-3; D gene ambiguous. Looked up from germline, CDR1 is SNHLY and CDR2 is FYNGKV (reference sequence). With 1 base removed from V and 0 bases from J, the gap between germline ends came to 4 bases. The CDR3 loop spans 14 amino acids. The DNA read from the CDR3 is TGTGCCAGCAGCTTAGAAGTTTCTGGAAATACGCTCTAT. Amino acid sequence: CASSLEVSGNTLY. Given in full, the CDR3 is CASSLEVSGNTLYF.

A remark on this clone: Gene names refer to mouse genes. Incomplete CDR3 DNA: TGTGCCAGCAGGACAGGGGGCAACACCGGGCAGCTCTAC. It codes for CASRTGGNTGQLY. The whole CDR3 reads CASRTGGNTGQLYF. The rearrangement joins TRBV3 to TRBJ2-2, with 10 bases identical to TRBD1. The read is 1 residue too short to cover the CDR3 end, so that end is filled in from the germline J gene. Germline V gives CDR1 SNHLY, CDR2 FYNGKV (reference sequence). The CDR3 has 14 residues. V lost 6 bases to trimming and J lost 2 bases; unmatched junction nucleotides: 0. Based on the CDR3 plus reference TRBV3 and TRBJ2-2, the full variable domain is GPKVLQIPSHQIIDMGQMVTLNCDPVSNHLYFYWYKQILGQQMEFLVNFYNGKVMEKSKLFKDQFSVERPDGSYFTLKIQPTALEDSAVYFCASRTGGNTGQLYFGEGSKLTVL.

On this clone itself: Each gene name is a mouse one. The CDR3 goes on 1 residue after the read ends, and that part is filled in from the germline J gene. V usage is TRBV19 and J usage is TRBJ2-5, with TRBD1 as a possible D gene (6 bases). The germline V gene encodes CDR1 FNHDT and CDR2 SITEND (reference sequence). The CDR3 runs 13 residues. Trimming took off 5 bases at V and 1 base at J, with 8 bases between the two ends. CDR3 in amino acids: CASRHRDQDTQYF. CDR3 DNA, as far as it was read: TGTGCCAGCAGGCACAGGGACCAAGACACCCAGTAC.

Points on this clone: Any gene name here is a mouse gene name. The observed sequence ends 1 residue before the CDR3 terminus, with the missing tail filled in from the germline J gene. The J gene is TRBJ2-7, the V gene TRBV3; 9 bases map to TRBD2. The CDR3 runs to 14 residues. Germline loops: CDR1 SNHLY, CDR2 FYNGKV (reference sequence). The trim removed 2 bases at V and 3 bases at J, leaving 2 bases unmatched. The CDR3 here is CASSLPGGVYEQYF. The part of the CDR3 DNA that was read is TGTGCCAGCAGCTTACCTGGGGGGGTCTATGAACAGTAC. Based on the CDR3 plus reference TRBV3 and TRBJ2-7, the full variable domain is GPKVLQIPSHQIIDMGQMVTLNCDPVSNHLYFYWYKQILGQQMEFLVNFYNGKVMEKSKLFKDQFSVERPDGSYFTLKIQPTALEDSAVYFCASSLPGGVYEQYFGPGTRLTVL.

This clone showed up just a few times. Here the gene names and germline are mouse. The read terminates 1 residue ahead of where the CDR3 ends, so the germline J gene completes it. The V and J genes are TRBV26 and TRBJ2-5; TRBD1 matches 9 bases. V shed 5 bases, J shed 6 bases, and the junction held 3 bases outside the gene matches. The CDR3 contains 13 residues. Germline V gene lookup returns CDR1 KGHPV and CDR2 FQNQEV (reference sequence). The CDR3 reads CASSTGGRDTQYF. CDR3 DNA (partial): TGTGCCAGCAGTACAGGGGGCCGGGACACCCAGTAC.

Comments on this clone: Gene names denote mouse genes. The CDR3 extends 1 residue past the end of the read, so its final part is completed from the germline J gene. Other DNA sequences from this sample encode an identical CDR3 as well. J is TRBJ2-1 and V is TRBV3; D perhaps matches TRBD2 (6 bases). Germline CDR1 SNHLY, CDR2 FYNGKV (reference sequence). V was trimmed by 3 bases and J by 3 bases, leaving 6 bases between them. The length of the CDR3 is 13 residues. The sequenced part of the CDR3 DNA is TGTGCCAGCAGCTTCTGGGGCTATGCTGAGCAGTTC. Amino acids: CASSFWGYAEQF. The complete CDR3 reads CASSFWGYAEQFF.

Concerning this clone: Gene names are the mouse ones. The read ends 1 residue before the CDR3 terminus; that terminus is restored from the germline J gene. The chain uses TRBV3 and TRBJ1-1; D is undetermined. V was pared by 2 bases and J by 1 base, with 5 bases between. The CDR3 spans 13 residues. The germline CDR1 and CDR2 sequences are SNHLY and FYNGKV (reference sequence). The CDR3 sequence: CASSLSGNTEVFF. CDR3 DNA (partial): TGTGCCAGCAGCTTATCAGGGAACACAGAAGTCTTC.

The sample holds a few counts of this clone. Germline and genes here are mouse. The CDR3 bases that were read are TGTGCCAGCAGTTCCCTGGGGGGGAAACAGTAC. This translates into CASSSLGGKQY. The whole CDR3 sequence is CASSSLGGKQYF. This rearrangement joins TRBV26 to TRBJ2-7; TRBD2 aligns across 9 bases. With the read ending 1 residue before the CDR3 end, the germline J gene is used to fill in that end. V dropped 5 bases and J dropped 8; count of bases not matched to a gene: 4. The CDR3 has 12 residues. Germline assignment: CDR1 KGHPV and CDR2 FQNQEV (reference sequence).

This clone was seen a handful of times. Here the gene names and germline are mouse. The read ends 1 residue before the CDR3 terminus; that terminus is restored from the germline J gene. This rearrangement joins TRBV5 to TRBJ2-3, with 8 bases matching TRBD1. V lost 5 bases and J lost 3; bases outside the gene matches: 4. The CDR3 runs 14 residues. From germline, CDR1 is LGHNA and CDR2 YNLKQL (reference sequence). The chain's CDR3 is CASSRQGWAETLYF. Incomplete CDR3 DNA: TGTGCCAGCAGCAGACAGGGGTGGGCAGAAACGCTGTAT.

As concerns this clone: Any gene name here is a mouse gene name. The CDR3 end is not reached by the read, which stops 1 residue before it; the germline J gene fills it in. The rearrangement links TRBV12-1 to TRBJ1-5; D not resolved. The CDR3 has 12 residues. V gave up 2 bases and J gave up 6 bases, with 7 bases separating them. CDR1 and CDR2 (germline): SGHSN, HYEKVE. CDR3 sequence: CASSPPGQAPLF. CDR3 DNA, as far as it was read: TGTGCCAGCTCTCCCCCCGGCCAGGCTCCGCTT.

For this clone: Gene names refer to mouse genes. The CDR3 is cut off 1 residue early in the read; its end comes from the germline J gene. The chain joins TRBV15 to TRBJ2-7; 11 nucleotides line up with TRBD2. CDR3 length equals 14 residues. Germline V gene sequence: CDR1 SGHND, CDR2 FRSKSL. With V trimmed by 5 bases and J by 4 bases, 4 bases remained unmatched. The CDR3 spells CASSPGLGVYEQYF. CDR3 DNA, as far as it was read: TGTGCCAGCAGTCCGGGACTGGGGGTTTATGAACAGTAC.

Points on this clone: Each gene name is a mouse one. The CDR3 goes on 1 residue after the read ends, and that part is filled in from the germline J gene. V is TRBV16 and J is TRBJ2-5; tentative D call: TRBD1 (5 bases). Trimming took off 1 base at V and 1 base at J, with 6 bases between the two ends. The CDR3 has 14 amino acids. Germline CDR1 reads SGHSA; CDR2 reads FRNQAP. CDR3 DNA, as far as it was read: TGTGCAAGCAGCTTAGGAGGGGACCAAGACACCCAGTAC. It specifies CASSLGGDQDTQY. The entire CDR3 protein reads CASSLGGDQDTQYF.